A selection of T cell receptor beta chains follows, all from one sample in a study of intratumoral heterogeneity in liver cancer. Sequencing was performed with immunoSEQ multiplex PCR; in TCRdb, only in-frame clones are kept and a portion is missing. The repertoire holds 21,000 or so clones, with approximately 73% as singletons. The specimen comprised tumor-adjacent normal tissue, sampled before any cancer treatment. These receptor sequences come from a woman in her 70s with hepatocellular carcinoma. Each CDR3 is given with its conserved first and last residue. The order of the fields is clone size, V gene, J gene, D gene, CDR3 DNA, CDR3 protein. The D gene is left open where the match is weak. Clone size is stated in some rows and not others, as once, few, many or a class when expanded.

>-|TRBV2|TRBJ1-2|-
TGTGCCAGCAGTTGGGACGGTCGAAACTATGGCTACACCTTC
CASSWDGRNYGYTF
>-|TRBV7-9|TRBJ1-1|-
TGTGCCAGCAGCTTACTTCGGATGGGGCAGAGGAGGAACACTGAAGCTTTCTTT
CASSLLRMGQRRNTEAFF
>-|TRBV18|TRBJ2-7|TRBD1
TGTGCCAGCTCACCGACCCGGGACAGGGCCCTCGAGCAGTACTTC
CASSPTRDRALEQYF
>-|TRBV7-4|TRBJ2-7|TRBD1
TGTGCCAGCAGCGGACAGGGTAACTTAATTGGCTACGAGCAGTACTTC
CASSGQGNLIGYEQYF
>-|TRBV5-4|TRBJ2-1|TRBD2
TGTGCCAGCAGCCTTGTTCTGGTAGCGGGGCGTCTCAATGAGCAGTTCTTC
CASSLVLVAGRLNEQFF
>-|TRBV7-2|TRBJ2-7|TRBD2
TGTGCCAGCAGCTTCTCGGTAGCGGGAGGTTGGTACGAGCAGTACTTC
CASSFSVAGGWYEQYF
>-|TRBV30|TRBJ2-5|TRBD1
TGTGCCTGGGCGACAGGGGGACAAGAGACCCAGTACTTC
CAWATGGQETQYF
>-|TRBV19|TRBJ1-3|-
TGTGCCAGTAGGTGTCCGGAGGGTGGGGGTGGAAACACCATATATTTT
CASRCPEGGGGNTIYF
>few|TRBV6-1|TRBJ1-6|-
TGTGCCAGCAGTGAAGCCCTCCAGATCGTGCCGGGCTCCTATAATTCACCCCTCCACTTT
CASSEALQIVPGSYNSPLHF
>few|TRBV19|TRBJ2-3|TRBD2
TGTGCCAGTAGTATCGGGGGAGCGGGAGTCACAGATACGCAGTATTTT
CASSIGGAGVTDTQYF
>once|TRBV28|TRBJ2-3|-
TGTGCCAGCAGTGCCCCAGGGTTAGCAGATACGCAGTATTTT
CASSAPGLADTQYF
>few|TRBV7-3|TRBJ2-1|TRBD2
TGTGCCAGCAGCCGACTAGCGGGCAATGAGCAGTTCTTC
CASSRLAGNEQFF
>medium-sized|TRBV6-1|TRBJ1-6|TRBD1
TGTGCCAGCAGTGAAGGCCCGGGACAGGGGGGTTCACCCCTCCACTTT
CASSEGPGQGGSPLHF
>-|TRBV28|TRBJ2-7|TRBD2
TGTGCCAGCAACGATCCGGGACTAGCCTACGAGCAGTACTTC
CASNDPGLAYEQYF